Ten or more counts support the clone carrying this TCR beta chain. Its cognate antigen is unknown. Germline CDR1 reads SGHRS; CDR2 reads YFSETQ. V was pared by 7 bases and J by 4 bases, with 15 bases between. The CDR3 extends over 14 amino acids. The sample belongs to a study of neurological immune-mediated disorders. Points from the study as a whole: Across subjects, expanded clones had no CDR3 amino acid sequences in common, pointing to private repertoires in all groups.

Time point meaning: longitudinal time-point 2. Where libraries were unsorted, they were derived from 2 million PBMCs stored at -80 degrees C. 5'RACE with 10-nucleotide random UMIs generated the cDNA. The authors obtained over 180 million TCR-beta sequences from 15-18 subjects per sequencing run. TCRdb itself ran the 5' RACE reads through MiXCR, one entry per CDR3 protein. The sample consists of some 60,000 distinct CDR3 sequences, 8.5% to 10% of them appearing once. The receptor was isolated from a man aged 25-45 years in good health. This chain uses TRBV5-1 with TRBJ1-5; D is undetermined. What was sequenced was PBMCs. CDR3 coding DNA: TGCGCCAGCTCCCCCGGACCGGGGAATCAGCCCCAGCATTTT. As protein: CASSPGPGNQPQHF.